Listed here are 25 T cell receptor beta chains from one sample, sequenced in a study of cytotoxic CD8 clonotypes in ibrutinib-treated CLL. Sequencing used immunoSEQ multiplex PCR; TCRdb keeps in-frame clones, though not all of them. This sample yields 50,000 to 65,000 clones, of which more than 70% are seen a single time; around 45% belongs to the top ten. The input for sequencing was PBMCs, taken after 12 months of ibrutinib treatment. The origin of the receptors is a human donor with chronic lymphocytic leukemia.

A few counts support this clone. V is TRBV6-5 and J is TRBJ2-7, with no clear D. The CDR3 covers 14 residues. V lost 0 bases to trimming and J lost 3 bases, with 9 bases between them. Germline lookup yields CDR1 MNHEY and CDR2 SVGAGI. The CDR3 loop reads CASSYSHLNYEQYF. In DNA form, the CDR3 reads TGTGCCAGCAGTTACTCGCACCTGAACTACGAGCAGTACTTC.

This chain links TRBV7-9 with TRBJ1-2; D is uncertain. Germline CDR1 is SEHNR and CDR2 is FQNEAQ (reference sequence). This CDR3 contains 11 residues. V was pared by 1 base and J by 7 bases, with 4 bases between. DNA for the CDR3: TGTGCCAGCAGCTTAGGGGGTGGCTACACCTTC. Amino acid sequence: CASSLGGGYTF.

V and J are TRBV6-4 and TRBJ1-1; 7 positions agree with TRBD1. J gave up 2 bases and V 2 bases, and 5 bases lay outside the gene matches. CDR3 size: 15 residues. Germline V lookup: CDR1 MRHNA, CDR2 SNTAGT. The CDR3 DNA sequence: TGTGCCAGCAGTGACCCAGACAGGGTAAACACTGAAGCTTTCTTT. Its protein product is CASSDPDRVNTEAFF.

This clone was observed a few times. The chain carries TRBV27 and TRBJ1-5; weak D call: TRBD1 (6 bases). Trimming took 4 bases from V and 5 from J, leaving 18 bases between them. There are 16 residues in the CDR3. CDR1 is MNHEY, CDR2 SMNVEV, per germline (reference sequence). CDR3 bases: TGTGCCAGCAGTTCCATCAGGGGCGGGAGGTATCAGCCCCAGCATTTT. This translates into CASSSIRGGRYQPQHF.

The chain has TRBV18 and TRBJ1-5; D ambiguous. The CDR3 is made up of 13 amino acids. V lost 6 bases and J lost 5, with 11 bases in between. The germline CDR1 and CDR2 sequences are KGHSH and LQKENI. CDR3 protein: CASSIRTYQPQHF. The CDR3 bases are TGTGCCAGCTCTATCCGTACATATCAGCCCCAGCATTTT.

This chain joins TRBV5-6 and TRBJ2-4; D possibly corresponds to TRBD2 (6 bases). Germline CDR1 SGHDT, CDR2 YYEEEE. Trimming took 0 bases from V and 8 from J, leaving 9 bases between them. The CDR3 is 13 amino acids. As DNA, the CDR3 is TGTGCCAGCAGCTTGGAGGGACTGTACATTCAGTACTTC. It yields the protein CASSLEGLYIQYF. Together with reference TRBV5-6 and TRBJ2-4, the CDR3 gives the full variable domain: DAGVTQSPTHLIKTRGQQVTLRCSPKSGHDTVSWYQQALGQGPQFIFQYYEEEERQRGNFPDRFSGHQFPNYSSELNVNALLLGDSALYLCASSLEGLYIQYFGAGTRLSVL.

The chain has TRBV5-1 and TRBJ2-1; 8 bases line up with TRBD2. This CDR3 spans 15 amino acids. The germline gives CDR1 SGHRS, CDR2 YFSETQ. Unmatched junction bases numbered 5, after V lost 4 bases and J lost 2 bases. The CDR3 is CASSDPSGPYNEQFF. DNA of the CDR3: TGCGCCAGCAGCGACCCTAGCGGGCCCTACAATGAGCAGTTCTTC.

This clone has only a few counts. The V and J genes are TRBV28 and TRBJ2-1; possibly TRBD2 for D (6 bases). Trimming cost V 1 base and J 12 bases, with 19 bases left between them. The CDR3 length is 15 residues. In germline, CDR1 is MDHEN, CDR2 SYDVKM. In DNA, the CDR3 is TGTGCCAGCAGTTTATCCGGCGGGATCTTAGAAAGGCAGTTCTTC. Translation gives CASSLSGGILERQFF.

V usage is TRBV19 and J usage is TRBJ2-1; the D gene is possibly TRBD2 (5 bases). The length of the CDR3 is 12 residues. V was pared by 3 bases and J by 10 bases, with 10 bases between. Germline loops: CDR1 LNHDA, CDR2 SQIVND (reference sequence). Here the CDR3 reads CASSMEVVEQFF. In nucleotides, the CDR3 is TGTGCCAGTAGTATGGAGGTTGTGGAGCAGTTCTTC. Filled out from reference TRBV19 and TRBJ2-1, the complete variable domain reads DGGITQSPKYLFRKEGQNVTLSCEQNLNHDAMYWYRQDPGQGLRLIYYSQIVNDFQKGDIAEGYSVSREKKESFPLTVTSAQKNPTAFYLCASSMEVVEQFFGPGTRLTVL.

The CDR3 nucleotides are TGTGCCAGCAGTTTGACTAGCGGGACCCCAGGGGAGACCCAGTACTTC. Protein: CASSLTSGTPGETQYF. V gene TRBV27 combines with J gene TRBJ2-5, with TRBD2 matching 11 bases. The CDR3 consists of 16 residues. The germline CDR1 and CDR2 sequences are MNHEY and SMNVEV (reference sequence). The ends lost 3 bases at V and 5 bases at J; junction bases unmatched: 8.

CDR3 sequence (DNA): TGTGCCAGCATCAAGCGGGAGACGGATGAGCAGTTCTTC. Translated: CASIKRETDEQFF. This rearrangement joins TRBV6-1 to TRBJ2-1; 8 nucleotides agree with TRBD2. V shed 7 bases and J 8 bases; nucleotides not matched to a gene: 7. Germline assignment: CDR1 MNHNS and CDR2 SASEGT. This CDR3 contains 13 residues.

For the CDR3, the DNA is TGCGCCAGCTTCGACGGAGGTCTGGACACCGGGGAGCTGTTTTTT. Translation gives CASFDGGLDTGELFF. The gene calls are TRBV5-1 and TRBJ2-2; D possibly corresponds to TRBD2 (5 bases). The CDR3 is made up of 15 amino acids. The V gene's germline CDR1 is SGHRS and CDR2 YFSETQ. Trimming removed 7 bases from V and 3 bases from J, with 16 bases in between.

The chain joins TRBV6-6 to TRBJ1-2; 8 nucleotides agree with TRBD1. The CDR3 totals 13 residues. Trimming at V came to 7 bases and at J to 4 bases, leaving 5 bases not matched to a gene. From germline, CDR1 is MNHNY and CDR2 SVGAGI (reference sequence). In DNA, the CDR3 is TGTGCCAGCAACGGACAGGGCTTCTATGGCTACACCTTC. The encoded protein is CASNGQGFYGYTF.

This clone turned up a few times. V is TRBV10-3 and J is TRBJ1-1; D gene ambiguous. V was pared by 4 bases and J by 3 bases, with 9 bases between. This CDR3 is built from 13 residues. The germline V gene has CDR1 ENHRY and CDR2 SYGVKD. The CDR3 protein is CAISAGLDTEAFF. The CDR3 nucleotides read TGTGCCATCAGTGCTGGGTTAGACACTGAAGCTTTCTTT.

The genes are TRBV29-1 and TRBJ2-7, with TRBD1 as a possible D gene (6 bases). V lost 7 bases, J lost 1 base, and 11 bases lay in between. This CDR3 comprises 12 residues. The V gene's germline CDR1 is SQVTM and CDR2 ANQGSEA. Here the CDR3 DNA reads TGCAGCGGGAGGACAGTGTCCTACGAGCAGTACTTC. Amino acid sequence: CSGRTVSYEQYF.

The rearrangement uses TRBV7-6 and TRBJ2-2; 7 bases match TRBD2. CDR1 is SGHVS and CDR2 is FNYEAQ in the germline V gene. J gave up 5 bases and V 1 base, and 1 base lay outside the gene matches. The CDR3 is made up of 14 amino acids. CDR3 sequence: CASSLVGGTGELFF. CDR3 nucleotide sequence: TGTGCCAGCAGCTTAGTGGGAGGGACCGGGGAGCTGTTTTTT.

The rearrangement joins TRBV6-1 to TRBJ1-4; D uncertain. The V end lost 7 bases, the J end lost 0 bases, and 9 bases lay between the germline ends. This CDR3 contains 14 residues. CDR1 is MNHNS and CDR2 is SASEGT in the germline V gene. This chain's CDR3 is CASTLTATNEKLFF. The DNA for the CDR3 is TGTGCCAGCACCCTTACTGCAACTAATGAAAAACTGTTTTTT.

The chain has TRBV28 and TRBJ2-7; no clear D gene. Trimming removed 6 bases at V and 3 bases at J, with 6 bases between. Germline-derived CDR1 and CDR2 are MDHEN and SYDVKM. The CDR3 is 11 residues long. The CDR3 sequence is CASSLNYEQYF. For the CDR3, the DNA is TGTGCCAGCAGCTTAAACTACGAGCAGTACTTC.

J is TRBJ1-3 and V is TRBV13, with D uncertain. In germline, CDR1 is PRHDT, CDR2 FYEKMQ (reference sequence). Trimming removed 3 bases at V and 0 bases at J, with 6 bases between. The CDR3 runs 14 residues. The CDR3 region has the DNA TGTGCCAGCAGCTTTAGGAGCTCTGGAAACACCATATATTTT. Encoded protein: CASSFRSSGNTIYF.

This sequence joins TRBV29-1 and TRBJ1-3; 7 bases line up with TRBD1. V lost 4 bases to trimming and J lost 3 bases; unmatched junction nucleotides: 15. The CDR3 is 17 residues long. In germline, CDR1 is SQVTM, CDR2 ANQGSEA. The chain's CDR3 is CSVAGVPGGIGGNTIYF. CDR3 sequence (DNA): TGCAGCGTTGCGGGGGTCCCAGGGGGAATCGGTGGAAACACCATATATTTT.

This clone came up once. Other DNA sequences in this sample translate to the same CDR3. The chain couples TRBV11-1 to TRBJ2-7, with TRBD2 matching 9 bases. Germline V gives CDR1 SGHAT, CDR2 FQDESV (reference sequence). J was trimmed by 4 bases and V by 1 base; bases with no gene match: 5. The CDR3 contains 15 residues. Here the CDR3 reads CASSLGAGGGYEQYF. CDR3 DNA: TGTGCCAGCAGCTTAGGAGCGGGAGGAGGTTACGAGCAGTACTTC. The complete variable domain, with remaining parts taken from reference TRBV11-1 and TRBJ2-7, reads EAEVAQSPRYKITEKSQAVAFWCDPISGHATLYWYRQILGQGPELLVQFQDESVVDDSQLPKDRFSAERLKGVDSTLKIQPAELGDSAMYLCASSLGAGGGYEQYFGPGTRLTVT.

This chain joins TRBV7-7 and TRBJ2-2, with D tentatively TRBD1 (5 bases). CDR1 is SSHAT and CDR2 is FNYEAQ in the germline V gene (reference sequence). CDR3 length: 12 residues. The CDR3 sequence: CAIGEKIGELFF. CDR3 bases: TGTGCTATAGGGGAAAAAATCGGGGAGCTGTTTTTT.

The chain employs TRBV30 and TRBJ2-3; the match to TRBD1 covers 8 bases. After removal of 5 bases from V and 1 base from J, the junction contained 8 bases not matched to a gene. CDR3 length: 15 residues. Germline CDR1 reads GTSNPN; CDR2 reads SVGIG (reference sequence). CDR3 protein: CAWGRLQGGTDTQYF. In DNA form, the CDR3 reads TGTGCCTGGGGTAGACTACAGGGGGGCACAGATACGCAGTATTTT.

The chain joins TRBV5-1 to TRBJ2-1, with 7 bases matching TRBD1. V trimming: 0 bases; J trimming: 8 bases; junction bases outside the gene matches: 8. CDR3 length: 15 amino acids. Germline V gene data show CDR1 as SGHRS and CDR2 as YFSETQ. CDR3 protein: CASSLGQGLVDEQFF. CDR3 nucleotides: TGCGCCAGCAGCTTGGGACAGGGATTAGTCGATGAGCAGTTCTTC.

This CDR3 is CASSETAFSYEQYF. The CDR3 nucleotides read TGTGCCAGCAGTGAGACAGCTTTCTCCTACGAGCAGTACTTC. This chain links TRBV6-1 with TRBJ2-7; D is possibly TRBD1 (5 bases). This CDR3 is 14 amino acids long. Between the trimmed V and J ends, which lost 3 bases and 0 bases, there was a span of 9 bases. Germline loops: CDR1 MNHNS, CDR2 SASEGT.